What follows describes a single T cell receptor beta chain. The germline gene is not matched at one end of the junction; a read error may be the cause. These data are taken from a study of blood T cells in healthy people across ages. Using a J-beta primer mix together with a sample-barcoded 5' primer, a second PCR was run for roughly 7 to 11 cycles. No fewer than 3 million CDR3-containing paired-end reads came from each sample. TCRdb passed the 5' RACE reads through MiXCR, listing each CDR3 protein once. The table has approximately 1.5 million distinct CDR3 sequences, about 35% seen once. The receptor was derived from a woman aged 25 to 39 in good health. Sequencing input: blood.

The CDR3: CASSLEDRAHEQYF. In DNA, the CDR3 is TGCGCCAGCAGTTTGGAGGACAGGGCCCACGAGCAGTACTTC. The chain has TRBV5-1 and TRBJ2-7; 8 nucleotides line up with TRBD1. The CDR3 covers 14 residues. Germline CDR1 reads SGHRS; CDR2 reads YFSETQ. Full variable domain (rest looked up from reference TRBV5-1 and TRBJ2-7): KAGVTQTPRYLIKTRGQQVTLSCSPISGHRSVSWYQQTPGQGLQFLFEYFSETQRNKGNFPGRFSGRQFSNSRSEMNVSTLELGDSALYLCASSLEDRAHEQYFGPGTRLTVT.